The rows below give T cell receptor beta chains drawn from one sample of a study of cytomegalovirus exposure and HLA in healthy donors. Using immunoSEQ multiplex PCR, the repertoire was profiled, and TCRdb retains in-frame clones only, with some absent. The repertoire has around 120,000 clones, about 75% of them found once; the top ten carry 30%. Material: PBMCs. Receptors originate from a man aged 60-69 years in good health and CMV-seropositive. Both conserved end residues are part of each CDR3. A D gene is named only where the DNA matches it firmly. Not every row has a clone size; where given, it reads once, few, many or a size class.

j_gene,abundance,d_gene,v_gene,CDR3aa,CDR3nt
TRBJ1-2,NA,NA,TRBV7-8,CASSSHAYGYTF,TGTGCCAGCAGCTCCCACGCGTATGGCTACACCTTC
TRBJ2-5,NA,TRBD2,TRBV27,CASSLKLAGLHEQYF,TGTGCCAGCAGTTTAAAACTAGCGGGGCTTCATGAGCAGTACTTC
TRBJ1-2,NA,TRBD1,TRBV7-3,CASSLMGQIEHTF,TGTGCCAGCAGCTTAATGGGACAGATTGAACACACCTTC
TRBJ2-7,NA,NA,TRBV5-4,CASSSGLSSYEQYF,TGTGCCAGCAGTTCAGGGTTGAGCTCCTACGAGCAGTACTTC
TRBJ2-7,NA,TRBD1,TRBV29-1,CSVPGQAYEQYF,TGCAGCGTTCCCGGACAGGCGTACGAGCAGTACTTC
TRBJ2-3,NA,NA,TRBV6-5,CASSTGGLSTDTQYF,TGTGCCAGCAGCACCGGGGGACTTTCAACAGATACGCAGTATTTT
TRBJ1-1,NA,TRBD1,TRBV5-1,CASRPDRGGMNTEAFF,TGCGCCAGCAGACCCGACAGGGGGGGAATGAACACTGAAGCTTTCTTT
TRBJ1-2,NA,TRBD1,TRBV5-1,CASSLDRGYGYTF,TGCGCCAGCAGCTTGGACAGGGGCTATGGCTACACCTTC
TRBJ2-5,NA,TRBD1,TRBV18,CASSPRGSGGAGETQYF,TGTGCCAGCTCACCTCGGGGGTCAGGGGGCGCGGGAGAGACCCAGTACTTC
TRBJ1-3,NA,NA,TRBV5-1,CASSVGGPGNTIYF,TGCGCCAGCAGCGTGGGGGGCCCTGGAAACACCATATATTTT
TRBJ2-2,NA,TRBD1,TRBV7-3,CASSLRTGRTGELFF,TGTGCCAGCAGCTTAAGGACAGGGAGAACCGGGGAGCTGTTTTTT
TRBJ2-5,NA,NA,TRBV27,CASSFNPQETQYF,TGTGCCAGCAGTTTTAATCCTCAAGAGACCCAGTACTTC
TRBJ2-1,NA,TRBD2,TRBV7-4,CASSASGGSYNEQFF,TGTGCCAGCAGCGCCAGCGGGGGTTCTTACAATGAGCAGTTCTTC
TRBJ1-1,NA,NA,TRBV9,CASSAELAIRSTEAFF,TGTGCCAGCAGCGCGGAGTTAGCAATTCGTTCGACTGAAGCTTTCTTT
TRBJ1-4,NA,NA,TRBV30,CAWSRTGRGEKLFF,TGTGCCTGGAGTCGAACAGGGAGGGGTGAAAAACTGTTTTTT
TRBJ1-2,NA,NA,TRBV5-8,CASSSPDRKHYGYTF,TGTGCCAGCAGCTCCCCCGACAGGAAGCACTATGGCTACACCTTC
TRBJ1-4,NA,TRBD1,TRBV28,CASSSRDSYEKLFF,TGTGCCAGCAGTTCCCGGGACAGCTATGAAAAACTGTTTTTT
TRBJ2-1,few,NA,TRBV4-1,CASSLRVGRGSYNEQFF,TGCGCCAGCAGCCTGAGGGTAGGGCGGGGTTCCTACAATGAGCAGTTCTTC
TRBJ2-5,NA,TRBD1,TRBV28,CASSTIWTGEVQETQYF,TGTGCCAGCAGCACCATATGGACAGGGGAAGTCCAAGAGACCCAGTACTTC
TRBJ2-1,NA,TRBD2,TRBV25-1,CASSREGIRNEQFF,TGTGCCAGCAGTCGGGAGGGGATCCGGAATGAGCAGTTCTTC
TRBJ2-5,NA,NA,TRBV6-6,CASSYGESLVRQYF,TGTGCCAGCAGTTATGGGGAGAGCCTGGTCCGGCAGTACTTC
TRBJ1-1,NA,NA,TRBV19,CASSVTGTRGGNTEAFF,TGTGCCAGTAGTGTGACCGGGACTCGGGGCGGGAACACTGAAGCTTTCTTT
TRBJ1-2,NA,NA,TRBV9,CASSGVERGGYGYTF,TGTGCCAGCAGCGGGGTCGAAAGGGGGGGCTATGGCTACACCTTC
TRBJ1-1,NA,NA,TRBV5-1,CASSWAGDTEAFF,TGCGCCAGCAGCTGGGCCGGGGACACTGAAGCTTTCTTT
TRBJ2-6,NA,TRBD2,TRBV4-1,CASSLGGGAGANVLTF,TGCGCCAGCAGCCTTGGGGGGGGAGCTGGGGCCAACGTCCTGACTTTC
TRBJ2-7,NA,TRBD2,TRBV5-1,CASIKDGGAYEQYF,TGCGCCAGCATCAAGGACGGGGGGGCCTACGAGCAGTACTTC
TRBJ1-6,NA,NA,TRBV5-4,CASSMSGIYNSPLHF,TGTGCCAGCAGCATGTCCGGGATCTATAATTCACCCCTCCACTTT
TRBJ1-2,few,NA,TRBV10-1,CASSSQANYGYTF,TGCGCCAGCAGTTCACAAGCTAACTATGGCTACACCTTC
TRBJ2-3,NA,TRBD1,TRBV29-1,CSVELSDREDTQYF,TGCAGCGTTGAACTTTCCGACAGGGAAGATACGCAGTATTTT
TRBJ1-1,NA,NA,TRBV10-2,CASRVGPNTEAFF,TGCGCCAGCAGGGTTGGCCCAAACACTGAAGCTTTCTTT
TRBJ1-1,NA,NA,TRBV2,CASTVGHMNTEAFF,TGTGCCAGCACCGTGGGACACATGAACACTGAAGCTTTCTTT
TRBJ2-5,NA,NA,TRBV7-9,CASSPGGEWGPPKETQYF,TGTGCCAGCAGCCCTGGCGGCGAATGGGGGCCACCTAAAGAGACCCAGTACTTC
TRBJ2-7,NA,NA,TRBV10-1,CASSPGGYEQYF,TGCGCCAGCAGCCCCGGGGGCTACGAGCAGTACTTC
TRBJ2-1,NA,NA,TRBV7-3,CASSLFSLAYNEQFF,TGTGCCAGCAGCTTATTTTCACTAGCCTACAATGAGCAGTTCTTC
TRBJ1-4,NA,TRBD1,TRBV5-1,CASSSRGQTATNEKLFF,TGCGCCAGCAGCTCGCGGGGACAGACAGCAACTAATGAAAAACTGTTTTTT
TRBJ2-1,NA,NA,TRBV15,CATSSTRGESYNEQFF,TGTGCCACCAGCAGCACCAGGGGAGAATCCTACAATGAGCAGTTCTTC
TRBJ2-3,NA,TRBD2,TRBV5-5,CASSSGLAGGPSTDTQYF,TGTGCCAGCAGCTCCGGACTAGCGGGAGGGCCGAGCACAGATACGCAGTATTTT
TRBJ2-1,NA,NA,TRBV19,CATSSYNEQFF,TGTGCCACCTCTTCCTACAATGAGCAGTTCTTC
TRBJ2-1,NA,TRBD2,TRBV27,CASSLSRTSGAGEQFF,TGTGCCAGCAGTTTATCGAGAACTAGCGGGGCCGGTGAGCAGTTCTTC
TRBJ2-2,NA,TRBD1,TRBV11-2,CASSWTGGNTGELFF,TGTGCCAGCAGCTGGACAGGGGGTAACACCGGGGAGCTGTTTTTT
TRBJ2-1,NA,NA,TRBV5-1,CASSLEGEAYYNEQFF,TGCGCCAGCAGCTTGGAAGGGGAGGCATATTACAATGAGCAGTTCTTC
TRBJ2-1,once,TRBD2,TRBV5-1,CASSSAGVDNEQFF,TGCGCCAGCAGCTCAGCGGGAGTTGACAATGAGCAGTTCTTC
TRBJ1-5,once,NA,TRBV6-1,CASSPGGGSNQPQHF,TGTGCCAGCAGCCCTGGGGGGGGTAGCAATCAGCCCCAGCATTTT
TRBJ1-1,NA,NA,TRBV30,CAWRVAGKTKAFF,TGTGCCTGGCGAGTTGCAGGGAAAACTAAAGCTTTCTTT
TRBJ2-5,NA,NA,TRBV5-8,CASSSGLGTQETQYF,TGTGCCAGCAGCTCCGGGTTGGGGACACAAGAGACCCAGTACTTC
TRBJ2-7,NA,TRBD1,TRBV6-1,CASSLGQGPYEQYF,TGTGCCAGCAGTCTCGGACAGGGCCCCTACGAGCAGTACTTC
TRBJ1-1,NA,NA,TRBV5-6,CASSLGGNTEAFF,TGTGCCAGCAGCTTAGGCGGAAACACTGAAGCTTTCTTT
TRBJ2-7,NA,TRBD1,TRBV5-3,CARSLVGTETYEQYF,TGTGCCAGAAGCTTGGTCGGGACAGAAACCTACGAGCAGTACTTC